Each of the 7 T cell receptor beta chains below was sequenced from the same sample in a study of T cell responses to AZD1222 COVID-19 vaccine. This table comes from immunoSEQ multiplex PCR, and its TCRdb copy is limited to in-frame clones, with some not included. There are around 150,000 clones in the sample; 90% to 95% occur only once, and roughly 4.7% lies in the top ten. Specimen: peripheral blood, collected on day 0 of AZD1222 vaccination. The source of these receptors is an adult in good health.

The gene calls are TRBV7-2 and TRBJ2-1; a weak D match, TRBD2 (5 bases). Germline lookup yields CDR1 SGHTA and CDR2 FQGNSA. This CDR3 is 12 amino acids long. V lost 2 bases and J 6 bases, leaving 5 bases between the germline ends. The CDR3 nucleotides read TGTGCCAGCAGCTTACTAGCCAATGAGCAGTTCTTC. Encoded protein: CASSLLANEQFF.

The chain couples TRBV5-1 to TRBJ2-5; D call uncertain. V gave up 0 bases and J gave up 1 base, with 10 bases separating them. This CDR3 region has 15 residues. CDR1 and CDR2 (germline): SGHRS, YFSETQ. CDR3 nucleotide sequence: TGCGCCAGCAGCTTGGGCCCCACTATCCAAGAGACCCAGTACTTC. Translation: CASSLGPTIQETQYF.

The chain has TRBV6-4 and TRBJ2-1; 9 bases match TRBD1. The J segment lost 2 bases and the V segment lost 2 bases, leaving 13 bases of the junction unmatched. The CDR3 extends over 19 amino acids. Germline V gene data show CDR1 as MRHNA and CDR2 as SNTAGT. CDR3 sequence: CASSDPRDRVAVPYNEQFF. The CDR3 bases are TGTGCCAGCAGTGACCCCAGGGACAGGGTGGCTGTACCCTACAATGAGCAGTTCTTC.

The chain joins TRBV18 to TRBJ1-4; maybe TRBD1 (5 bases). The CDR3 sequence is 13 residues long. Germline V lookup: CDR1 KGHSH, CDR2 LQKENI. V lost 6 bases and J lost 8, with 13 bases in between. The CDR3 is CASSSGAGEKLFF. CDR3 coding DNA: TGTGCCAGCTCCTCCGGGGCCGGGGAAAAACTGTTTTTT. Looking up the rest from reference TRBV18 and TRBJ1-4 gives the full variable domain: NAGVMQNPRHLVRRRGQEARLRCSPMKGHSHVYWYRQLPEEGLKFMVYLQKENIIDESGMPKERFSAEFPKEGPSILRIQQVVRGDSAAYFCASSSGAGEKLFFGSGTQLSVL.

CDR3 nucleotide sequence: TGCAGCGTTGTAATGGGGTACGAGCAGTACTTC. Translated: CSVVMGYEQYF. V and J are TRBV29-1 and TRBJ2-7, with no clear D. Germline CDR1 reads SQVTM; CDR2 reads ANQGSEA. Between the trimmed V and J ends, which lost 4 bases and 4 bases, there was a span of 8 bases. This CDR3 comprises 11 residues.

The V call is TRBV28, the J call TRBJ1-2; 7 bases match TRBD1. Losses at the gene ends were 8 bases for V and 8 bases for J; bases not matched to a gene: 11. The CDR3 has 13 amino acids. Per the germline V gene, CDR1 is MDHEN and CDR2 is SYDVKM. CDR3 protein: CASRGAGGGGYTF. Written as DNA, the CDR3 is TGTGCCAGCCGCGGAGCGGGAGGGGGCGGCTACACCTTC.

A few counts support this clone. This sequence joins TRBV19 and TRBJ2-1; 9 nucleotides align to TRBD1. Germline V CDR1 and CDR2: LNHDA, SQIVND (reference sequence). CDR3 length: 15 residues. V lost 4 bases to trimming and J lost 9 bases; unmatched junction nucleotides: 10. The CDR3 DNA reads TGTGCCAGTAGTAGACCCGGGACAGGGCATGGTGAGCAGTTCTTC. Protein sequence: CASSRPGTGHGEQFF.